Listed below are T cell receptor beta chains from one sample, sequenced in a study of T-cell memory formation after mild COVID-19. TCRdb independently ran MiXCR on the 5' RACE reads; one entry per CDR3 protein. The sample shows 98,000 or so distinct CDR3 sequences, 18% of them seen only once. Sequenced sample: PBMCs or a T cell subset sorted from them (not recorded which). Source of these receptors: a man in his late teens or twenties who had mild COVID-19 (a few samples of this study predate the infection). Cell type and time point are not known. The CDR3 runs from the conserved cysteine through the conserved F or W. The D gene is left open where the match is weak. The size of a clone is reported for some rows only, either as once, few or many, or as a class for expanded clones.

abundance | j_gene | d_gene | v_gene | CDR3aa | CDR3nt
. | TRBJ2-1 | TRBD2 | TRBV12-3/TRBV12-4 | CASRGTSGGYEQFF | TGTGCCAGCAGAGGGACTAGCGGGGGTTATGAGCAGTTCTTC
. | TRBJ2-2 | . | TRBV9 | CASSVAPGTNTGELFF | TGTGCCAGCAGCGTAGCTCCCGGTACAAACACCGGGGAGCTGTTTTTT
. | TRBJ1-4 | . | TRBV12-3/TRBV12-4 | CASSPGQFGGEKLFF | TGTGCCAGCAGTCCCGGACAGTTCGGAGGTGAAAAACTGTTTTTT
. | TRBJ2-5 | . | TRBV5-4 | CASSRSTKTQYF | TGTGCCAGCAGTCGCTCAACCAAGACCCAGTACTTC
few | TRBJ1-2 | . | TRBV6-5 | CASSYGRNYGYTF | TGTGCCAGCAGTTACGGGAGAAACTATGGCTACACCTTC
few | TRBJ2-7 | TRBD2 | TRBV20-1 | CSARDLAGGQVDEQYF | TGCAGTGCTAGAGATCTAGCGGGGGGGCAAGTAGACGAGCAGTACTTC
few | TRBJ1-2 | . | TRBV5-1 | CASSRGDRDRAGGYTF | TGCGCCAGCAGCCGGGGAGACCGCGACAGAGCCGGTGGCTACACCTTC
. | TRBJ1-4 | . | TRBV5-4 | CASSLEVGAEEKLFF | TGTGCCAGCAGCTTGGAGGTGGGGGCGGAAGAAAAACTGTTTTTT
. | TRBJ2-1 | . | TRBV4-3 | CASSQDYHNEQFF | TGCGCCAGCAGCCAAGATTACCACAATGAGCAGTTCTTC
. | TRBJ2-5 | TRBD2 | TRBV9 | CASSLSAGVAGVLETQYF | TGTGCCAGCAGCCTCTCGGCGGGGGTAGCGGGGGTCCTAGAGACCCAGTACTTC
. | TRBJ2-5 | . | TRBV20-1 | CSAQQETQYF | TGCAGTGCTCAACAAGAGACCCAGTACTTC
. | TRBJ2-3 | TRBD1 | TRBV11-2 | CASSRAGTGIKDTQYF | TGTGCCAGCAGCAGAGCCGGGACAGGGATCAAAGATACGCAGTATTTT